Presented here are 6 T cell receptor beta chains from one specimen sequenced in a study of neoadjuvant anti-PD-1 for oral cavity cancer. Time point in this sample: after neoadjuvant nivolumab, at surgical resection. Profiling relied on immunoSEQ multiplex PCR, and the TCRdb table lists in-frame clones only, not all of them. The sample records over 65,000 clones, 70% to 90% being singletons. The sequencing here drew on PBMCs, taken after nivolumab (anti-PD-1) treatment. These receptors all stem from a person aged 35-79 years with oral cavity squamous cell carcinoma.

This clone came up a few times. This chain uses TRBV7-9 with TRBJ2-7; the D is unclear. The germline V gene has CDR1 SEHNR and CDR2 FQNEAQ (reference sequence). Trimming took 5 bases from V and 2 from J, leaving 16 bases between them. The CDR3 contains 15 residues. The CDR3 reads CASSLQTGQAYEQYF. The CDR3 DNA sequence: TGTGCCAGCAGCCTACAGACCGGGCAGGCCTACGAGCAGTACTTC.

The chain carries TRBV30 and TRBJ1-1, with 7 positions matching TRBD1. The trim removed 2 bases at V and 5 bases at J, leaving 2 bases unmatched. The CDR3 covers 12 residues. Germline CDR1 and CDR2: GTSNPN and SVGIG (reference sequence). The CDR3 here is CAWSYRGTEAFF. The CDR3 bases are TGTGCCTGGAGTTACAGGGGAACTGAAGCTTTCTTT.

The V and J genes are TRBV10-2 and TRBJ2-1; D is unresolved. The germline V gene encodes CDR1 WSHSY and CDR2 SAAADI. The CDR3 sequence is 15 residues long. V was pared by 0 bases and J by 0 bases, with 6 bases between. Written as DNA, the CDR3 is TGCGCCAGCAGTGAGTCGATGCCCTCCTACAATGAGCAGTTCTTC. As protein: CASSESMPSYNEQFF.

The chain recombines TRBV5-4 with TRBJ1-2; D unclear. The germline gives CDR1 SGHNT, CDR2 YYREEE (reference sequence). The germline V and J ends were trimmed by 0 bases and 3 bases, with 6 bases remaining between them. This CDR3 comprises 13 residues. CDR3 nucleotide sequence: TGTGCCAGCAGCTTGGTATTGGACTATGGCTACACCTTC. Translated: CASSLVLDYGYTF.

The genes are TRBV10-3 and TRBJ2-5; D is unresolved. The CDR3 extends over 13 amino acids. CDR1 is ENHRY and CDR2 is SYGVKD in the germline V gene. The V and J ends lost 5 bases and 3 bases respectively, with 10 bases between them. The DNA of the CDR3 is TGTGCCATCAGTTCAAGGGCAGAAGAGACCCAGTACTTC. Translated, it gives CAISSRAEETQYF.

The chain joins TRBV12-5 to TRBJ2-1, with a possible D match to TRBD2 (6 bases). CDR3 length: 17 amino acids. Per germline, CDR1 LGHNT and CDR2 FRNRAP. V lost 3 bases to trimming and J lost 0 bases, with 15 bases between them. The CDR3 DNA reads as TGTGCTAGTGGTTTAAGGATAGCGGATAGCTCCTACAATGAGCAGTTCTTC. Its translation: CASGLRIADSSYNEQFF.